The present entry profiles one T cell receptor (beta chain) with its context. Authors' data handling: For nucleated cells, counts were estimated from reference gene primer amplification. Clones were read by immunoSEQ multiplex PCR, and TCRdb kept only the in-frame ones, dropping some. V, J and clone size were drawn from that table, and D and trimming were deduced from the DNA. The sample lists over 55,000 clones; approximately 81% were seen once. This sample stems from a study of blood T cell repertoires in COVID-19. Study-level information: COVID-19 samples collected from the United States, Italy and Spain covered acute and convalescent phases. T cells, B-cell-depleted T cells, or PBMCs provided the cDNA or gDNA that served as material.

The V and J ends lost 9 bases and 4 bases, in that order; junction bases with no gene match: 12. The CDR3 contains 15 residues. CDR1 and CDR2 (germline): KGHSH, LQKENI. V gene TRBV18 combines with J gene TRBJ2-5, with 9 nucleotides matching TRBD1. The clonotype was recovered from a man in his fifties with active COVID-19. The sequenced sample consisted of peripheral blood. For the CDR3, the DNA is TGTGCCAGTCTGTTTGGGACAGGGATCGCAGAGACCCAGTACTTC. This translates into CASLFGTGIAETQYF.